The 20 T cell receptor beta chains below come from one sample, sequenced in a study of T cells in Graves' hyperthyroidism and ophthalmopathy. Template material for amplifying TCR beta CDR3 regions consisted of RNA transcripts. TCR CDR3 underwent first-round RT-PCR with the HTBI primer set. One entry per CDR3 protein results from TCRdb running MiXCR on the multiplex PCR reads. The data contain some 300,000 distinct CDR3 sequences, roughly 19% of them seen just once; the ten biggest clones take up 35% to 45%. Sequenced input: blood. The receptors originated from a man in his fifties or sixties with Graves' ophthalmopathy.

This clonotype has a count of ten or more. The chain couples TRBV18 to TRBJ2-3, with 8 bases matching TRBD2. After removal of 6 bases from V and 6 bases from J, the junction contained 14 bases not matched to a gene. CDR3 length: 16 residues. Per the germline V gene, CDR1 is KGHSH and CDR2 is LQKENI. The CDR3 is CASSSEPGLVPDTQYF. CDR3 coding DNA: TGTGCCAGCTCGTCTGAACCGGGACTAGTCCCCGATACGCAGTATTTT. The whole variable domain, remainder taken from reference TRBV18 and TRBJ2-3, is NAGVMQNPRHLVRRRGQEARLRCSPMKGHSHVYWYRQLPEEGLKFMVYLQKENIIDESGMPKERFSAEFPKEGPSILRIQQVVRGDSAAYFCASSSEPGLVPDTQYFGPGTRLTVL.

This clonotype was picked up a small number of times. CDR3 sequence: CASSLGVANTEAFF. The DNA of the CDR3 is TGTGCCAGCAGTTTAGGGGTAGCGAACACTGAAGCTTTCTTT. The chain has TRBV27 and TRBJ1-1; D is ambiguous. The germline V gene has CDR1 MNHEY and CDR2 SMNVEV (reference sequence). V was cut by 2 bases and J by 1 base, with 8 bases left in between. CDR3 size: 14 residues.

This clonotype has at least ten counts. This chain connects TRBV7-8 to TRBJ1-1; a weak D match, TRBD1 (6 bases). Trimming pared 4 bases from V and 4 bases from J, leaving 13 bases between. The CDR3 length is 14 residues. The germline gives CDR1 SGHVS, CDR2 FQNEAQ. CDR3 loop: CASSWGGQGTEAFF. The CDR3 nucleotides read TGTGCCAGCAGCTGGGGGGGGCAGGGCACTGAAGCTTTCTTT.

This clonotype showed up many times. CDR3 DNA sequence: TGTGCCAGCAGTTTAAAAGCGGGAGGGCCTACAGATACGCAGTATTTT. Protein product: CASSLKAGGPTDTQYF. The chain is built from TRBV28 and TRBJ2-3, with 10 bases matching TRBD2. The V gene's germline CDR1 is MDHEN and CDR2 SYDVKM. This CDR3 is 16 amino acids long. V gave up 2 bases and J gave up 3 bases; unmatched junction bases: 5.

This clonotype was counted ten times or more. The chain links TRBV7-6 to TRBJ2-2; 7 positions agree with TRBD1. V gave up 5 bases and J gave up 0 bases; unmatched junction bases: 3. The CDR3 totals 15 residues. Germline V CDR1 and CDR2: SGHVS, FNYEAQ. The CDR3 DNA sequence: TGTGCCAGCAGCCGGGACAGTACGAACACCGGGGAGCTGTTTTTT. This codes for CASSRDSTNTGELFF.

This clonotype was recorded only once. This rearrangement joins TRBV5-1 to TRBJ1-5; TRBD1 matches 7 bases. The V segment lost 2 bases and the J segment 5 bases; nucleotides outside the gene matches: 7. Germline CDR1 is SGHRS and CDR2 is YFSETQ. The CDR3 extends over 15 amino acids. CDR3 DNA sequence: TGCGCCAGCAGCTTTCCGGGACAGCGCCATCAGCCCCAGCATTTT. It translates to CASSFPGQRHQPQHF.

This clonotype was seen a few times. J is TRBJ2-7 and V is TRBV28; D is ambiguous. The CDR3 runs 12 residues. Germline V CDR1 and CDR2: MDHEN, SYDVKM. With 5 bases removed from V and 3 bases from J, the gap between germline ends came to 8 bases. CDR3 amino acids: CASSGSSYEQYF. As DNA, the CDR3 is TGTGCCAGCAGTGGTAGCAGCTACGAGCAGTACTTC.

J is TRBJ2-5 and V is TRBV20-1, with 7 bases fitting TRBD1. V was clipped by 0 bases and J by 13 bases; unmatched bases: 8. The V gene's germline CDR1 is DFQATT and CDR2 SNEGSKA (reference sequence). There are 12 residues in the CDR3. The DNA for the CDR3 is TGCAGTGCTAGAGAGTCGACAGGGTCGGGGTACTTC. It translates to CSARESTGSGYF.

The sample holds a few counts of this clonotype. Germline is not matched at one junction end, which may reflect a read error. This rearrangement joins TRBV6-1 to TRBJ1-1; no clear D gene. This CDR3 is built from 13 residues. The germline CDR1 and CDR2 sequences are MNHNS and SASEGT. The CDR3 DNA follows: TGTGCCAGCAGTGGCTACGGGGAGGGTCGGGTTCTCTTT. Translated: CASSGYGEGRVLF.

Regarding this clonotype: This may stem from a read error, because a much larger clone lies one nucleotide away. CDR3 in DNA: TGCGCCAGCAGCTTGAGTACAGGGAACATTGAAGCTTTCTTT. It specifies CASSLSTGNIEAFF. V usage is TRBV5-1 and J usage is TRBJ1-1; possible D gene TRBD1, 6 bases. The CDR3 runs 14 residues. Germline assignment: CDR1 SGHRS and CDR2 YFSETQ.

This chain connects TRBV3-1 to TRBJ1-1; tentatively, D is TRBD1 (5 bases). CDR3 length equals 15 residues. V shed 0 bases and J shed 5 bases, with 13 bases lying between them. In germline, CDR1 is LGHDT, CDR2 YNNKEL (reference sequence). The CDR3 sequence: CASSQEVTWGTEAFF. The CDR3 nucleotides read TGTGCCAGCAGCCAAGAAGTGACCTGGGGGACTGAAGCTTTCTTT. The whole variable domain, remainder taken from reference TRBV3-1 and TRBJ1-1, is DTAVSQTPKYLVTQMGNDKSIKCEQNLGHDTMYWYKQDSKKFLKIMFSYNNKELIINETVPNRFSPKSPDKAHLNLHINSLELGDSAVYFCASSQEVTWGTEAFFGQGTRLTVV.

This clonotype appeared many times. The chain links TRBV2 to TRBJ2-2; D gene unclear. Trimming shortened V by 4 bases and J by 4 bases, and 13 bases separated the two germline ends. In germline, CDR1 is SNHLY, CDR2 FYNNEI. The CDR3 totals 15 residues. CDR3 bases: TGTGCCAGCAGTGCTTGGCTTAAGATCACCGGGGAGCTGTTTTTT. Translating it yields CASSAWLKITGELFF.

This clonotype was detected many times. The chain combines TRBV6-5 with TRBJ2-7; 10 positions match TRBD1. V was clipped by 0 bases and J by 6 bases; unmatched bases: 5. The CDR3 sequence is 15 residues long. Germline-derived CDR1 and CDR2 are MNHEY and SVGAGI. The CDR3: CASSYSGTGVGEQYF. The CDR3 coding sequence is TGTGCCAGCAGTTACTCCGGGACAGGGGTAGGCGAGCAGTACTTC.

The rearrangement joins TRBV7-2 to TRBJ2-3; D unresolved. CDR1 and CDR2 (germline): SGHTA, FQGNSA. V lost 5 bases to trimming and J lost 7 bases, with 10 bases between them. The CDR3 consists of 12 residues. The CDR3 sequence is CASSADTYTQYF. The CDR3 coding sequence is TGTGCCAGCAGCGCCGACACGTATACGCAGTATTTT.

The J gene is TRBJ1-6, the V gene TRBV20-1; 11 bases align to TRBD1. Per germline, CDR1 DFQATT and CDR2 SNEGSKA (reference sequence). The CDR3 loop spans 18 amino acids. The ends lost 3 bases at V and 6 bases at J; junction bases unmatched: 13. The CDR3 region is CSASQTTDRGRGNSPLHF. Here the CDR3 DNA reads TGCAGTGCTAGCCAAACAACGGACAGGGGGCGAGGTAATTCACCCCTCCACTTT.

This clonotype was found many times. The chain combines TRBV5-1 with TRBJ2-7; the D is unclear. The CDR3 runs to 14 residues. V was clipped by 0 bases and J by 0 bases, with 7 bases between them. Germline CDR1 SGHRS, CDR2 YFSETQ. CDR3 amino acids: CASSLGWGSYEQYF. The CDR3 DNA is TGCGCCAGCAGCTTGGGGTGGGGCTCCTACGAGCAGTACTTC. The full variable domain, its missing parts supplied by reference TRBV5-1 and TRBJ2-7, is KAGVTQTPRYLIKTRGQQVTLSCSPISGHRSVSWYQQTPGQGLQFLFEYFSETQRNKGNFPGRFSGRQFSNSRSEMNVSTLELGDSALYLCASSLGWGSYEQYFGPGTRLTVT.

This chain connects TRBV7-2 to TRBJ2-1; 12 positions agree with TRBD2. With 10 bases clipped from V and 8 bases from J, the junction kept 6 bases outside the gene matches. This CDR3 is 13 amino acids long. From germline, CDR1 is SGHTA and CDR2 FQGNSA. The CDR3 spells CAIELAGGDEQFF. The CDR3 nucleotides read TGTGCCATCGAACTAGCGGGAGGCGATGAGCAGTTCTTC. The whole variable domain, filled in from reference TRBV7-2 and TRBJ2-1, reads GAGVSQSPSNKVTEKGKDVELRCDPISGHTALYWYRQSLGQGLEFLIYFQGNSAPDKSGLPSDRFSAERTGGSVSTLTIQRTQQEDSAVYLCAIELAGGDEQFFGPGTRLTVL.

A few counts support this clonotype. The gene calls are TRBV19 and TRBJ2-5; D not certain. The CDR3 contains 12 residues. From germline, CDR1 is LNHDA and CDR2 SQIVND (reference sequence). The V and J ends lost 3 bases and 4 bases respectively, with 6 bases between them. CDR3 in amino acids: CASSIKGETQYF. The CDR3, as DNA: TGTGCCAGTAGTATCAAGGGAGAGACCCAGTACTTC.

In this sample, this clonotype turned up a few times. V is TRBV7-9 and J is TRBJ2-3; 8 bases agree with TRBD2. The J segment lost 10 bases and the V segment lost 9 bases, leaving 6 bases of the junction unmatched. The CDR3 extends over 11 amino acids. Germline V gene data show CDR1 as SEHNR and CDR2 as FQNEAQ (reference sequence). CDR3 coding DNA: TGTGCCAGTGGAAGCGGGAGCGCGCAGTATTTT. The encoded protein is CASGSGSAQYF.

This clonotype was seen a few times. The chain is built from TRBV19 and TRBJ2-1; D may correspond to TRBD1 or TRBD2 (5 bases each). CDR3 length: 13 residues. The germline V and J ends were trimmed by 3 bases and 8 bases, with 11 bases remaining between them. CDR1 is LNHDA, CDR2 SQIVND, per germline (reference sequence). CDR3 residues: CASSMGLAYEQFF. CDR3 coding DNA: TGTGCCAGTAGTATGGGGCTAGCATATGAGCAGTTCTTC.